This T cell receptor beta chain was retrieved from a study of T cell responses to AZD1222 COVID-19 vaccine. The CDR3 extends over 16 amino acids. J was trimmed by 10 bases and V by 1 base; bases with no gene match: 7. Germline V CDR1 and CDR2: LGHNA, YNFKEQ. The repertoire was sequenced with immunoSEQ multiplex PCR; TCRdb's copy has only in-frame clones and lacks some. In the table there are approximately 170,000 clones, roughly 92% of which are singletons. The sample consisted of peripheral blood, taken on day 0 of AZD1222 vaccination. This chain connects TRBV4-2 to TRBJ1-6; 10 nucleotides align to TRBD1. This clonotype was sampled from an adult in good health. CDR3 DNA: TGTGCCAGCAGCCAAGGACAGGGGGCGTCAGGATCACCCCTCCACTTT. Translated, it gives CASSQGQGASGSPLHF.